The rows below give T cell receptor beta chains drawn from one sample of a study of blood T cell repertoires in COVID-19. Sequencing used immunoSEQ multiplex PCR; TCRdb keeps in-frame clones, though not all of them. The sample has over 120,000 clones, about 80% seen once. The sample comprised PBMCs or T cells enriched from blood (not recorded which). The receptors were sampled from a woman between 50 and 59 years old who had recovered from COVID-19. The CDR3 runs from the conserved cysteine through the conserved F or W. D genes are given only for firm matches. For some rows the clone size is stated as once, few or many, or as a class when expanded; others skip it.

size,J,D,V,CDR3,DNA
NA,TRBJ1-2,NA,TRBV29-1,CSVEETEGYTF,TGCAGCGTTGAAGAGACTGAAGGCTACACCTTC
NA,TRBJ2-2,NA,TRBV10-3,CATSTSDRLGRAGELFF,TGTGCCACCTCAACCTCCGACAGGCTGGGGAGGGCCGGGGAGCTGTTTTTT
few,TRBJ1-1,NA,TRBV11-2,CASSSYKGLYSEAFF,TGTGCCAGCAGCTCGTATAAGGGACTGTATTCTGAAGCTTTCTTT
NA,TRBJ2-1,NA,TRBV25-1,CASSKAGSSYNEQFF,TGTGCCAGCAGCAAGGCGGGGTCCTCCTACAATGAGCAGTTCTTC
NA,TRBJ2-1,NA,TRBV19,CASSSSGTDGGGEQFF,TGTGCCAGTAGTTCCTCCGGGACTGACGGCGGAGGGGAGCAGTTCTTC
NA,TRBJ2-5,NA,TRBV9,CASSVGVAPHRETQYF,TGTGCCAGCAGCGTAGGTGTGGCTCCCCATCGAGAGACCCAGTACTTC
NA,TRBJ2-3,NA,TRBV28,CASREGAPNTQYF,TGTGCCAGCAGGGAAGGGGCACCCAATACGCAGTATTTT
NA,TRBJ2-1,NA,TRBV7-9,CASSLILEGNEQFF,TGTGCCAGCAGCTTAATACTAGAGGGAAATGAGCAGTTCTTC
NA,TRBJ2-7,TRBD2,TRBV3-1/TRBV3-2,CASSASGGATYEQYF,TGTGCCAGCAGCGCGAGCGGGGGGGCGACATACGAGCAGTACTTC
NA,TRBJ2-1,NA,TRBV29-1,CSAHPDGSSYNEQFF,TGCAGCGCCCACCCTGACGGGAGCTCCTACAATGAGCAGTTCTTC